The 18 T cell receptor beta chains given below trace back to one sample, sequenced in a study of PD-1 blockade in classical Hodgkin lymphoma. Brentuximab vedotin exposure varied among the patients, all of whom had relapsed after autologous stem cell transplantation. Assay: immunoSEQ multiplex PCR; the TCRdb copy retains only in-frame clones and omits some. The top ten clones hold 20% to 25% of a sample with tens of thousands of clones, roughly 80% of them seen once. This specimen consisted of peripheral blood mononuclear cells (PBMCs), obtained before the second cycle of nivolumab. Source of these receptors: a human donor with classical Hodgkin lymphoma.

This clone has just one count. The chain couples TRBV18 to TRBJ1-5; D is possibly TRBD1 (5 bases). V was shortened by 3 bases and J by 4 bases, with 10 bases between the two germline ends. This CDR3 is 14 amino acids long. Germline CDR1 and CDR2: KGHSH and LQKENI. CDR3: CASSPDGGNQPQHF. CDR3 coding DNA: TGTGCCAGCTCACCGGACGGGGGAAATCAGCCCCAGCATTTT.

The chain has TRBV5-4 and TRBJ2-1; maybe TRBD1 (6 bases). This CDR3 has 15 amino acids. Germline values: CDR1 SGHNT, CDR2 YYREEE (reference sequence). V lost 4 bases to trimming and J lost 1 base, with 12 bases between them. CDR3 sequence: CASSLQGGSYNEQFF. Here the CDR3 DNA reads TGTGCCAGCAGCCTACAAGGGGGATCCTACAATGAGCAGTTCTTC.

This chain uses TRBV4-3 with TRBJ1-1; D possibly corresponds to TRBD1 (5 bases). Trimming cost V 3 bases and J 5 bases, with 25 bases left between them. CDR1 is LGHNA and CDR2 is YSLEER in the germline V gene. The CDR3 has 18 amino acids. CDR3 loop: CASSQYLKIGTPRTEAFF. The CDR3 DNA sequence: TGCGCCAGCAGCCAGTATTTAAAGATCGGGACCCCTAGGACTGAAGCTTTCTTT.

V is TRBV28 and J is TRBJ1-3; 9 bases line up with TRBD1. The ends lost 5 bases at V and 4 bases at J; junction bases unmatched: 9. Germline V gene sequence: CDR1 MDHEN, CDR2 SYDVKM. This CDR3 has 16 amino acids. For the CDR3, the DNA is TGTGCCAGCAGTCACCGGGACAGGGCGTACGGAAACACCATATATTTT. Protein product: CASSHRDRAYGNTIYF.

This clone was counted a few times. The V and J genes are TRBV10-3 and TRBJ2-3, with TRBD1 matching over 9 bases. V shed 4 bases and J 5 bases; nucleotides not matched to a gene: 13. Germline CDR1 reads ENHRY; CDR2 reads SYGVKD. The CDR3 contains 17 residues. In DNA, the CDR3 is TGTGCCATCAGTGGGGACTCCGGGACAGGGACGGGAGATACGCAGTATTTT. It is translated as CAISGDSGTGTGDTQYF.

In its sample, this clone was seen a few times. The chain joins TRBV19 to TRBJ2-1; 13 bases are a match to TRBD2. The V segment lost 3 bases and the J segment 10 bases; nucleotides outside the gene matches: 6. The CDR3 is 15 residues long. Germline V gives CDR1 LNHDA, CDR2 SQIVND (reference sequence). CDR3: CASSIELAGGGEQFF. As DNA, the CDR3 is TGTGCCAGTAGTATCGAACTAGCGGGAGGGGGCGAGCAGTTCTTC.

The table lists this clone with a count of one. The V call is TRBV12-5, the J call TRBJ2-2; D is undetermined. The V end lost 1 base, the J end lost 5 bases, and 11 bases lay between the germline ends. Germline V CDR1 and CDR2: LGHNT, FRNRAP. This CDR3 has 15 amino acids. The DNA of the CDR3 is TGTGCTAGTGGTTTGGGCCTCCCAGGTACCGGGGAGCTGTTTTTT. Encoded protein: CASGLGLPGTGELFF.

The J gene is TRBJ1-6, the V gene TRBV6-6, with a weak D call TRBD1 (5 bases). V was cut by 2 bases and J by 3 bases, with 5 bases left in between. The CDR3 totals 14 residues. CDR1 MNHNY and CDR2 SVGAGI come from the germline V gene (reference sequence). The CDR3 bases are TGTGCCAGCAGTTACGACAGCTATAATTCACCCCTCCACTTT. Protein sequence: CASSYDSYNSPLHF.

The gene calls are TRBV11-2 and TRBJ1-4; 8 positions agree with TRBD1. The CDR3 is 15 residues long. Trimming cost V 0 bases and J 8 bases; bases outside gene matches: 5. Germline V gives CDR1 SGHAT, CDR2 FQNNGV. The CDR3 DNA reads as TGTGCCAGCAGCTTAGAGGGCAGGGGGCAAGAAAAACTGTTTTTT. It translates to CASSLEGRGQEKLFF.

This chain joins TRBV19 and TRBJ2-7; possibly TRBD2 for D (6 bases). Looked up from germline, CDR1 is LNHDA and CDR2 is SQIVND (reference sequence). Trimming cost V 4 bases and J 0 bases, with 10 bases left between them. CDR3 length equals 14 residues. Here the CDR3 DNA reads TGTGCCAGTAGTACCGGGACTCCCTCCTACGAGCAGTACTTC. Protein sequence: CASSTGTPSYEQYF.

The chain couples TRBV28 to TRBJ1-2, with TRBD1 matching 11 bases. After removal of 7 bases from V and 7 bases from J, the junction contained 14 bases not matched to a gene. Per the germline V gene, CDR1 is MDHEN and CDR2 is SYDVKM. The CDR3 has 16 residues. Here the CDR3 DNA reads TGTGCCAGCACCCTCGGTCCCGGGACAGGGGGAGTTGGCTACACCTTC. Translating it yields CASTLGPGTGGVGYTF.

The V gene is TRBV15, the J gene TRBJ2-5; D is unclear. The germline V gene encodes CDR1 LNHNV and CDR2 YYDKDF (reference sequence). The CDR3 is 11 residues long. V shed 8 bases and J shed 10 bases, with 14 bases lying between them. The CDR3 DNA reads TGTGCCACCGGGGAAGAAGAAAGCCAGTACTTC. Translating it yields CATGEEESQYF. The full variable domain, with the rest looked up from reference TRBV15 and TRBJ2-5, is DAMVIQNPRYQVTQFGKPVTLSCSQTLNHNVMYWYQQKSSQAPKLLFHYYDKDFNNEADTPDNFQSRRPNTSFCFLDIRSPGLGDTAMYLCATGEEESQYFGPGTRLLVL.

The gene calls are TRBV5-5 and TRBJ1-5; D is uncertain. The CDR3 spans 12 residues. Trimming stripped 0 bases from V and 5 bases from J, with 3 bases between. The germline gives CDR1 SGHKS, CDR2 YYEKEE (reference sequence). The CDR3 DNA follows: TGTGCCAGCAGCTTGGGTCATCAGCCCCAGCATTTT. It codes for CASSLGHQPQHF.

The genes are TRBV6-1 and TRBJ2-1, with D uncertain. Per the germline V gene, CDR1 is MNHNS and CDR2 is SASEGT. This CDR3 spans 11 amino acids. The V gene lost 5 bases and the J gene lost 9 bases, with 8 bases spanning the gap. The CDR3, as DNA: TGTGCCAGCAGTTATGGGTTTGAGCAGTTCTTC. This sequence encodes CASSYGFEQFF.

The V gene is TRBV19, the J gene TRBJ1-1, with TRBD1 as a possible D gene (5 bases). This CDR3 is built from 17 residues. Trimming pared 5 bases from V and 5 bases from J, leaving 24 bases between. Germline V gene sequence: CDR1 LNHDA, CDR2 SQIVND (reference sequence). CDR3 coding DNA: TGTGCCAGTAGTGTAGCCCCCGGGCGGGGACCGGTGACTGAAGCTTTCTTT. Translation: CASSVAPGRGPVTEAFF.

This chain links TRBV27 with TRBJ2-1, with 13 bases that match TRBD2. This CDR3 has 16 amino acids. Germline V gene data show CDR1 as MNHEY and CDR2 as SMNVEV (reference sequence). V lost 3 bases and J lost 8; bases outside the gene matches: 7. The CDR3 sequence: CASSFQLAGGPDEQFF. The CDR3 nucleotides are TGTGCCAGCAGTTTTCAACTAGCGGGAGGGCCCGATGAGCAGTTCTTC.

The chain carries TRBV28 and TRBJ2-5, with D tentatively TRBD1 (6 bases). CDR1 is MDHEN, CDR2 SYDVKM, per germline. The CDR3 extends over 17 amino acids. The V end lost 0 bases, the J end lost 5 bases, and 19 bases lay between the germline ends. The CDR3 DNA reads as TGTGCCAGCAGTTTATGGGGGGCCGAGACAAAGTGGGAGACCCAGTACTTC. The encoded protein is CASSLWGAETKWETQYF.

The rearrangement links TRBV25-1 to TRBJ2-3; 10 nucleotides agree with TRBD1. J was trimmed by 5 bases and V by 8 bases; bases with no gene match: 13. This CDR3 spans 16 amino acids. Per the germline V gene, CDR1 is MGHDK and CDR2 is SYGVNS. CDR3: CASCLGGTGEKDTQYF. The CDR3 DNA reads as TGTGCCAGCTGCCTCGGGGGGACAGGGGAGAAAGATACGCAGTATTTT.